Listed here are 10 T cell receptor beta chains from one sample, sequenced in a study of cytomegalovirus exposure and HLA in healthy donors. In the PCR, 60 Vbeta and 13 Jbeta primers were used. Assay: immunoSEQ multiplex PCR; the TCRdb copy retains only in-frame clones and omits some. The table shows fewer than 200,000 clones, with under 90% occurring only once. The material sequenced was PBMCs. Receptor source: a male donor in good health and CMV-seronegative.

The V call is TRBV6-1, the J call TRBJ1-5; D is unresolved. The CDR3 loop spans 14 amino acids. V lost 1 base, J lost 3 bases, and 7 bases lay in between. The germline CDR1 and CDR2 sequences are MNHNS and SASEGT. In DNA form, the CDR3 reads TGTGCCAGCAGTGAAGTGGGCTACAATCAGCCCCAGCATTTT. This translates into CASSEVGYNQPQHF.

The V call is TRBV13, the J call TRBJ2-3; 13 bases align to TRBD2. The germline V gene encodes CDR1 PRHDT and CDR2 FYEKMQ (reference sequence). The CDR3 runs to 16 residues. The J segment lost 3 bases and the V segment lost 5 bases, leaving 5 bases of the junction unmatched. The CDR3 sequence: CASSIQTSGRTDTQYF. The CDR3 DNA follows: TGTGCCAGCAGCATACAGACTAGCGGGAGGACAGATACGCAGTATTTT.

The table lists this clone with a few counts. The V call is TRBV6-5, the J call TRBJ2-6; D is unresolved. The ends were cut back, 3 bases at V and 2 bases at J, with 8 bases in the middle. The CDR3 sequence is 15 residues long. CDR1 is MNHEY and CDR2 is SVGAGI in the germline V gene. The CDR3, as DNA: TGTGCCAGCAGTTATTTGCAGACTGGGGCCAACGTCCTGACTTTC. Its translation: CASSYLQTGANVLTF.

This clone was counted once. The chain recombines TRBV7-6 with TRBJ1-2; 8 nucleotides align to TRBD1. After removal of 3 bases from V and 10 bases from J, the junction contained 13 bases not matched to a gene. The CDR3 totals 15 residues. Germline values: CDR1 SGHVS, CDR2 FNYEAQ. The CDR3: CASSFSRALQGDYTF. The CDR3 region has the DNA TGTGCCAGCAGCTTTAGCCGGGCGCTACAGGGGGACTACACCTTC. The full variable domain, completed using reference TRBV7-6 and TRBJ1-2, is GAGVSQSPRYKVTKRGQDVALRCDPISGHVSLYWYRQALGQGPEFLTYFNYEAQQDKSGLPNDRFSAERPEGSISTLTIQRTEQRDSAMYRCASSFSRALQGDYTFGSGTRLTVV.

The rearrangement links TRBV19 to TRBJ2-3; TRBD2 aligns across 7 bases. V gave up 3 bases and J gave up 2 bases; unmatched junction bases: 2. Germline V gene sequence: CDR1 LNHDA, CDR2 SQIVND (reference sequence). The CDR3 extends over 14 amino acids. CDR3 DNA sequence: TGTGCCAGTAGTATGGGAGGGTTCACAGATACGCAGTATTTT. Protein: CASSMGGFTDTQYF.

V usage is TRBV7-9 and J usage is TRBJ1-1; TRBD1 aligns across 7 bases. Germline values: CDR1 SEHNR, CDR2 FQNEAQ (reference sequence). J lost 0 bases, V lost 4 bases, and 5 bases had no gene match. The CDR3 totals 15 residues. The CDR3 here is CASSSQGTVNTEAFF. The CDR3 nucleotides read TGTGCCAGCAGCTCTCAGGGGACAGTGAACACTGAAGCTTTCTTT. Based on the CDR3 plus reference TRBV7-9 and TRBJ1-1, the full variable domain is DTGVSQNPRHKITKRGQNVTFRCDPISEHNRLYWYRQTLGQGPEFLTYFQNEAQLEKSRLLSDRFSAERPKGSFSTLEIQRTEQGDSAMYLCASSSQGTVNTEAFFGQGTRLTVV.

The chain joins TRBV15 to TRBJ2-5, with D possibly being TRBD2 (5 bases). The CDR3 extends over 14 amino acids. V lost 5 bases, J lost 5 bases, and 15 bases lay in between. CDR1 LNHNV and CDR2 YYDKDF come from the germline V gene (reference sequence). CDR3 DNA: TGTGCCACCAGCCGGGGTAGCTTGGTTGAGACCCAGTACTTC. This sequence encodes CATSRGSLVETQYF.

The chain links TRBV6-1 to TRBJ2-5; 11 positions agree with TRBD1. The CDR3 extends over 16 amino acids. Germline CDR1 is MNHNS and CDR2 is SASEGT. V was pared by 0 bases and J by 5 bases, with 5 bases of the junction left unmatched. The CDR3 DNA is TGTGCCAGCAGTGAAGCGGGGGGGACAGGGGGGGAGACCCAGTACTTC. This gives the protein CASSEAGGTGGETQYF.

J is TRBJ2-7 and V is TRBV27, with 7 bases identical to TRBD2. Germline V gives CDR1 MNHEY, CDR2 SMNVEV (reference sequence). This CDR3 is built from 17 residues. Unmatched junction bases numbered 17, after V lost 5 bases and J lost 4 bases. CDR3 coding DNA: TGTGCCAGCAGTGCCTTTGGCGGGAGAGGAGCTCTGTACGAGCAGTACTTC. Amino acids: CASSAFGGRGALYEQYF.

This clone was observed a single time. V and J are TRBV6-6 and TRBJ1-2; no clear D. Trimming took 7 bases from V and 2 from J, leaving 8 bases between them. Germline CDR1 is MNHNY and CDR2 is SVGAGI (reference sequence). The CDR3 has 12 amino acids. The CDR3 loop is CASISRNYGYTF. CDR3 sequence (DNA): TGTGCCAGCATTTCCAGGAACTATGGCTACACCTTC.